This T cell receptor (beta chain) is from a study of response to subunit inactivated influenza vaccine (dated by TCRdb to the late 2010s). Study-level background: Deep quantitative profiling of the T cell receptor repertoire was used in the study to follow responses to a trivalent subunit inactivated influenza vaccine.

Worth noting for this clonotype: Its antigen is currently not known. The input lacks base qualities; no much larger clone sits a single base away.

Results the study describes overall, beyond this receptor: The authors proposed that each seasonal influenza vaccination may bring in only a limited number of new T cells.

For this chain, trimming is 6 bases at the V end and 5 bases at the J end, and the number of junction bases without a gene match is 9. Spanning cysteine to phenylalanine, the CDR3 consists of 15 amino acids. This entry keeps only the CDR3 DNA: 45 bases, framed from base 1. Taken from the germline V gene, the CDR1 and CDR2 loops are SGDLS and YYNGEE. Libraries were made using RT-PCR. This sample was sequenced with an Illumina HiSeq 2500. The raw public reads went through TCRdb reprocessing: fastp at Q25, MiXCR clone calling, in-frame beta chains kept. Each entry merges the rows of one CDR3 protein and shows their most common DNA and genes. Counted in this sample were 500,000 to 600,000 distinct CDR3 sequences; roughly 10% of them appeared once. The top ten constitute 8% to 13% of the sample. The sample was also linked to a second study, of T cells expressing NK-cell markers. In that second paper, the authors write: TCR beta cDNA libraries were made by 5'RACE template switching that added a universal primer site and unique molecular identifiers. Three sorted T-cell subsets (CD3+CD56+NKG2C+, CD3+CD56+NKG2C- and CD3+CD56-NKG2C+) from fewer than 10 donors had their TCR beta-chain repertoires profiled. Seven of the eight sequenced donors were HCMV-seropositive and one was HCMV-seronegative. To restrict sorting to alphabetaTCR-expressing T cells, an anti-gammadeltaTCR antibody was added in several experiments. In several donors, the dominant CD3+CD56+NKG2C+ clonotypes were among the top 10 CD8+ clonotypes and accounted for about 1.0-7.0% of CD8+ T cells. Those dominant clonotypes were again the most abundant among CD3+CD56-NKG2C+ cells in four donors, at 28.3-60.1%. It remained unclear whether the expanded NKG2C-expressing T cell clones were specific for HCMV antigens. The eight sequenced donors were randomly selected healthy volunteers, three men and five women. HCMV-specific IgG was detected in serum with a commercial ELISA kit to determine HCMV serostatus. Peripheral blood mononuclear cells were isolated from blood by Ficoll density gradient centrifugation. Bulk peripheral blood T-cell repertoires were additionally sequenced from unsorted PBMC for six donors. cDNA synthesis was primed from the TCR beta constant segment, followed by two successive PCR amplification steps. Libraries were sequenced as 2 x 150 bp reads on Illumina HiSeq 2000/2500, MiSeq or NextSeq. Reads were demultiplexed and grouped by UMI with MIGEC, and clonotypes were assembled and quantified with MiTCR. Only TCR cDNA sequences supported by at least two reads were kept to exclude erroneous sequences. Downstream repertoire analysis used the tcR package, and clonotypes were matched across fractions by CDR3 nucleotide sequence plus V segment. VDJmatch was used to annotate antigen specificity against VDJdb, with one amino acid substitution allowed in CDR3.

The clonotype was recovered from a man in his fifties who received an inactivated influenza vaccine. Donor details come from another sample of the same person, matched by shared clones. The sequencing here drew on PBMCs from blood, taken on the day of vaccination. Here the chain combines TRBV9 and TRBJ2-1; TRBD2 matches 9 bases in the middle. For the CDR3, the sequence is CASNGAGGPDNEQFF. The DNA sequence follows: TGTGCCAGCAATGGAGCGGGGGGCCCCGACAATGAGCAGTTCTTC.